These 26 T cell receptor beta chains were sequenced from one sample in a study of blood T cell repertoires in COVID-19. The data were produced by immunoSEQ multiplex PCR, yet TCRdb's version contains in-frame clones alone and is incomplete. The sample contains 190,000 or so clones, around nine tenths of which appear only once. The sequenced sample consisted of peripheral blood. The receptors stem from a woman under 30 who had recovered from COVID-19.

The gene calls are TRBV7-3 and TRBJ2-1; D is perhaps TRBD1 (6 bases). Deletions cut 5 bases from V and 10 bases from J, with 9 bases between. Germline V lookup: CDR1 SGHTA, CDR2 FQGTGA. This CDR3 is 11 amino acids long. CDR3 sequence reads: CASSAGQEQFF. The CDR3 DNA is TGTGCCAGCAGCGCAGGACAGGAGCAGTTCTTC.

J is TRBJ1-5 and V is TRBV14; D is perhaps TRBD1 (5 bases). V lost 1 base and J lost 10, with 11 bases in between. CDR3 size: 13 residues. Germline V gives CDR1 SGHDN, CDR2 FVKESK. DNA for the CDR3: TGTGCCAGCAGCCAAGGGGGCTTGAGACCCCAGCATTTT. Translating gives CASSQGGLRPQHF.

The chain combines TRBV6-5 with TRBJ2-2; no firm D call. Between the trimmed V and J ends, which lost 4 bases and 3 bases, there was a span of 15 bases. The CDR3 totals 16 residues. Per the germline V gene, CDR1 is MNHEY and CDR2 is SVGAGI. CDR3 sequence reads: CASSFFLRYDTGELFF. CDR3 coding DNA: TGTGCCAGCAGTTTTTTTTTGAGGTACGACACCGGGGAGCTGTTTTTT.

The chain joins TRBV7-3 to TRBJ1-2; 7 nucleotides line up with TRBD1. Germline V lookup: CDR1 SGHTA, CDR2 FQGTGA. The CDR3 has 13 residues. J lost 2 bases, V lost 5 bases, and 2 bases had no gene match. CDR3 protein: CASSMTGNYGYTF. As DNA, the CDR3 is TGTGCCAGCAGCATGACAGGGAACTATGGCTACACCTTC.

The genes are TRBV5-4 and TRBJ2-7; D might be TRBD1 (6 bases). Germline-derived CDR1 and CDR2 are SGHNT and YYREEE (reference sequence). With 0 bases removed from V and 3 bases from J, the gap between germline ends came to 7 bases. CDR3 length equals 13 residues. Here the CDR3 reads CASSLEQGYEQYF. In DNA, the CDR3 is TGTGCCAGCAGCTTGGAACAGGGCTACGAGCAGTACTTC.

V usage is TRBV19 and J usage is TRBJ2-2; 10 nucleotides align to TRBD1. Trimming took 6 bases from V and 7 from J; bases not matched to a gene: 8. The CDR3 has 15 residues. Germline CDR1 reads LNHDA; CDR2 reads SQIVND (reference sequence). CDR3 loop: CASSYGQGVVGELFF. DNA for the CDR3: TGTGCCAGTAGCTACGGACAGGGGGTGGTCGGGGAGCTGTTTTTT.

CDR3 coding DNA: TGTGCCAACATAAGCAATCAGGGCAATCAGCCCCAGCATTTT. This codes for CANISNQGNQPQHF. The chain combines TRBV27 with TRBJ1-5; D is undetermined. The V and J ends lost 10 bases and 2 bases respectively, with 15 bases between them. The CDR3 is 14 amino acids. Per germline, CDR1 MNHEY and CDR2 SMNVEV (reference sequence).

V is TRBV7-3 and J is TRBJ2-1; TRBD1 matches 7 bases. The V and J ends lost 1 base and 5 bases, in that order; junction bases with no gene match: 5. The CDR3 loop spans 15 amino acids. CDR1 SGHTA and CDR2 FQGTGA come from the germline V gene. In nucleotides, the CDR3 is TGTGCCAGCAGCTTAATCCCCGGGACAGACAATGAGCAGTTCTTC. This codes for CASSLIPGTDNEQFF.

The V call is TRBV4-3, the J call TRBJ1-1, with 7 bases identical to TRBD1. Germline V gene data show CDR1 as LGHNA and CDR2 as YSLEER. V shed 0 bases and J 3 bases; nucleotides not matched to a gene: 1. This CDR3 region has 14 residues. Here the CDR3 DNA reads TGCGCCAGCAGCCAAGATACAGGGGACACTGAAGCTTTCTTT. Translation: CASSQDTGDTEAFF.

The gene calls are TRBV11-3 and TRBJ2-1; weak D call: TRBD2 (7 bases). The CDR3 spans 16 residues. CDR1 and CDR2 from the germline V gene are SGHNT and YENEEA. Trimming took off 1 base at V and 2 bases at J, with 12 bases between the two ends. The CDR3 nucleotides read TGTGCCAGCAGCTTAGTCGCCGGGGGGCCCTACAATGAGCAGTTCTTC. This sequence encodes CASSLVAGGPYNEQFF.

V gene TRBV24-1 combines with J gene TRBJ2-3, with a possible D match to TRBD2 (7 bases). Germline loops: CDR1 KGHDR, CDR2 SFDVKD. This CDR3 region has 19 residues. The germline V and J ends were trimmed by 1 base and 4 bases, with 23 bases remaining between them. The CDR3 sequence is CATSDFHEGGALTPDTQYF. Written as DNA, the CDR3 is TGTGCCACCAGTGATTTCCATGAGGGGGGGGCCCTCACACCAGATACGCAGTATTTT.

There are many counts of this clone. The chain uses TRBV11-2 and TRBJ1-1; a possible D gene is TRBD1 (5 bases). The length of the CDR3 is 13 residues. Trimming shortened V by 1 base and J by 6 bases, and 9 bases separated the two germline ends. Germline V gene data show CDR1 as SGHAT and CDR2 as FQNNGV. The CDR3 DNA reads as TGTGCCAGCAGCTTAGGGGGCTGGCCTGAAGCTTTCTTT. It translates to CASSLGGWPEAFF.

The chain combines TRBV6-5 with TRBJ2-5; D gene ambiguous. Germline V gene sequence: CDR1 MNHEY, CDR2 SVGAGI. Trimming removed 6 bases at V and 2 bases at J, with 7 bases between. The CDR3 consists of 12 residues. In nucleotides, the CDR3 is TGTGCCAGCAGCTCCGGTCAAGAGACCCAGTACTTC. Its translation is CASSSGQETQYF.

The chain uses TRBV7-8 and TRBJ2-2, with D maybe TRBD2 (5 bases). The V end was cut by 0 bases, the J end by 4 bases, with 15 bases between. Germline CDR1 and CDR2: SGHVS and FQNEAQ. This CDR3 is 17 amino acids long. The CDR3 DNA follows: TGTGCCAGCAGCTTAGCGGGATTTCGGGATCGCACCGGGGAGCTGTTTTTT. Amino acids: CASSLAGFRDRTGELFF.

A word on this clone: Germline and junction disagree at one end, which may indicate a read error. V gene TRBV27 combines with J gene TRBJ2-3, with 8 bases fitting TRBD2. The CDR3 consists of 12 residues. From germline, CDR1 is MNHEY and CDR2 SMNVEV (reference sequence). The CDR3 spells CASSLTGTSHLF. For the CDR3, the DNA is TGTGCCAGCAGTTTGACCGGGACTAGTCACCTATTT.

The rearrangement uses TRBV3-1 (or the pseudogene TRBV3-2) and TRBJ1-1, with 8 bases lining up with TRBD1. Germline V gives CDR1 LGHDT, CDR2 YNNKEL (reference sequence). The J segment lost 0 bases and the V segment lost 3 bases, leaving 6 bases of the junction unmatched. The CDR3 loop spans 16 amino acids. This chain's CDR3 is CASSHGQGGMNTEAFF. The CDR3 nucleotides read TGTGCCAGCAGCCACGGACAGGGTGGGATGAACACTGAAGCTTTCTTT.

V usage is TRBV10-3 and J usage is TRBJ2-7; tentative D call: TRBD2 (6 bases). This CDR3 has 13 amino acids. Trimming shortened V by 6 bases and J by 9 bases, and 18 bases separated the two germline ends. CDR1 and CDR2 (germline): ENHRY, SYGVKD. The CDR3 DNA sequence: TGTGCCATCAGGGAGGGCAACCTTATGATGCAGTACTTC. This gives the protein CAIREGNLMMQYF.

The chain links TRBV7-9 to TRBJ2-3; possible D gene TRBD2, 6 bases. Deletions cut 5 bases from V and 4 bases from J, with 19 bases between. The germline V gene has CDR1 SEHNR and CDR2 FQNEAQ (reference sequence). The CDR3 has 16 residues. The CDR3 DNA follows: TGTGCCAGCAGCCCTCTGGGGACTTCCGCGGCAGATACGCAGTATTTT. The encoded protein is CASSPLGTSAADTQYF.

CDR3 sequence (DNA): TGTGCCAGTAGTATAGCATACACTGAAGCTTTCTTT. It yields the protein CASSIAYTEAFF. The chain combines TRBV19 with TRBJ1-1; no clear D gene. This CDR3 contains 12 residues. Trimming removed 1 base at V and 3 bases at J, with 3 bases between. Germline CDR1 is LNHDA and CDR2 is SQIVND (reference sequence). Complete variable domain (other parts from reference TRBV19 and TRBJ1-1): DGGITQSPKYLFRKEGQNVTLSCEQNLNHDAMYWYRQDPGQGLRLIYYSQIVNDFQKGDIAEGYSVSREKKESFPLTVTSAQKNPTAFYLCASSIAYTEAFFGQGTRLTVV.

This clone was seen a single time. The rearrangement links TRBV4-3 to TRBJ1-4, with D possibly being TRBD1 (5 bases). Germline CDR1 reads LGHNA; CDR2 reads YSLEER. The V gene lost 0 bases and the J gene lost 8 bases, with 13 bases spanning the gap. This CDR3 is built from 15 residues. The CDR3 protein is CASSQEGGGEEKLFF. The CDR3, as DNA: TGCGCCAGCAGCCAAGAGGGGGGAGGAGAGGAAAAACTGTTTTTT.

This clone occurred once. This chain uses TRBV9 with TRBJ2-5; TRBD2 aligns across 9 bases. The germline V gene encodes CDR1 SGDLS and CDR2 YYNGEE. The CDR3 length is 18 residues. After removal of 0 bases from V and 4 bases from J, the junction contained 13 bases not matched to a gene. The CDR3 is CASSVVAGATSGTETQYF. CDR3 in DNA: TGTGCCAGCAGCGTAGTAGCGGGAGCGACTAGCGGTACAGAGACCCAGTACTTC.

The CDR3 DNA is TGTGCCAGCAGCACACAGACCTCTGGGCTCTACACTGAAGCTTTCTTT. It specifies CASSTQTSGLYTEAFF. This chain uses TRBV9 with TRBJ1-1; D unresolved. Germline V gene lookup returns CDR1 SGDLS and CDR2 YYNGEE. V gave up 4 bases and J gave up 3 bases, with 19 bases separating them. The CDR3 runs 16 residues.

J is TRBJ1-1 and V is TRBV27, with D possibly being TRBD1 (5 bases). The V gene lost 3 bases and the J gene lost 1 base, with 12 bases spanning the gap. Germline V lookup: CDR1 MNHEY, CDR2 SMNVEV (reference sequence). This CDR3 contains 15 residues. The CDR3 sequence: CASSFGAGSNTEAFF. The CDR3 DNA is TGTGCCAGCAGTTTCGGGGCGGGATCGAACACTGAAGCTTTCTTT.

This sequence joins TRBV7-2 and TRBJ2-5; possibly TRBD2 for D (6 bases). Trimming took 5 bases from V and 4 from J, leaving 23 bases between them. The CDR3 consists of 17 residues. Germline V gene data show CDR1 as SGHTA and CDR2 as FQGNSA. The CDR3 DNA reads TGTGCCAGCAGCCCGGGACTTCGGTTGAGACCCATAGAGACCCAGTACTTC. This encodes CASSPGLRLRPIETQYF.

This clone was seen only once. The chain is built from TRBV5-5 and TRBJ2-1; 8 positions match TRBD1. Germline assignment: CDR1 SGHKS and CDR2 YYEKEE (reference sequence). V lost 4 bases and J lost 6; bases outside the gene matches: 12. The CDR3 runs 16 residues. The CDR3 is CASSPVSQGVGNEQFF. The CDR3 DNA reads as TGTGCCAGCAGCCCCGTCTCACAGGGGGTGGGCAATGAGCAGTTCTTC. The entire variable domain, with the rest obtained from reference TRBV5-5 and TRBJ2-1, is as follows: DAGVTQSPTHLIKTRGQQVTLRCSPISGHKSVSWYQQVLGQGPQFIFQYYEKEERGRGNFPDRFSARQFPNYSSELNVNALLLGDSALYLCASSPVSQGVGNEQFFGPGTRLTVL.

This clone was detected only once. CDR3 nucleotide sequence: TGTGCCAGCAGCCAAGAATGGCAGGCCCGATATAATTCACCCCTCCACTTT. This gives the protein CASSQEWQARYNSPLHF. The V gene is TRBV3-1 (or the pseudogene TRBV3-2), the J gene TRBJ1-6, with unresolved D. Trimming pared 0 bases from V and 4 bases from J, leaving 13 bases between. The CDR3 extends over 17 amino acids. Germline V lookup: CDR1 LGHDT, CDR2 YNNKEL (reference sequence).